The rows below give T cell receptor beta chains drawn from one sample of a study of blood T cells in healthy people across ages. TCRdb reprocessed the 5' RACE reads with MiXCR, giving one entry per CDR3 protein. The sample lists roughly 800,000 distinct CDR3 sequences; 58% were seen once. The sample taken for sequencing was blood. The receptor source for this set is a young man in good health. Each CDR3 is given with its conserved first and last residue. D genes are given only for firm matches. For some rows the clone size is stated as once, few or many, or as a class when expanded; others skip it.

size,V,J,D,CDR3,DNA
.,TRBV9,TRBJ2-1,.,CASSVGPANEQFF,TGTGCCAGCAGCGTAGGTCCAGCAAATGAGCAGTTCTTC
.,TRBV29-1,TRBJ2-5,.,CSELTGLGETQYF,TGCAGCGAACTAACAGGGTTGGGGGAGACCCAGTACTTC
once,TRBV10-3,TRBJ2-3,TRBD2,CAISAGPGLVPDTQYF,TGTGCCATCAGTGCAGGACCGGGACTAGTTCCGGATACGCAGTATTTT
many,TRBV7-2,TRBJ2-7,.,CASSIPLGEQYF,TGTGCCAGCAGCATTCCCCTGGGAGAGCAGTACTTC
few,TRBV18,TRBJ1-1,TRBD1,CASSPRQGRTTEAFF,TGTGCCAGCTCACCCCGACAGGGACGGACCACTGAAGCTTTCTTT
few,TRBV27,TRBJ2-7,.,CASSLSFGVEQYF,TGTGCCAGCAGTTTATCTTTCGGGGTCGAGCAGTACTTC
few,TRBV7-2,TRBJ2-7,TRBD1,CASSFDRGLYEQYF,TGTGCCAGCAGCTTTGACAGGGGGCTCTACGAGCAGTACTTC
few,TRBV6-4,TRBJ2-7,.,CAAFRRDSAFSSYNEQYF,TGTGCCGCCTTCAGGAGGGACAGCGCCTTTAGCTCCTACAATGAGCAGTACTTC
few,TRBV6-2/TRBV6-3,TRBJ2-1,TRBD2,CASSSPLAGGPSYNEQFF,TGTGCCAGCAGTTCCCCCCTAGCGGGAGGGCCCTCCTACAATGAGCAGTTCTTC
.,TRBV12-3/TRBV12-4,TRBJ1-2,.,CASSPRGLDYGYTF,TGTGCCAGCAGTCCCCGCGGGTTGGACTATGGCTACACCTTC
.,TRBV10-3,TRBJ1-2,.,CAIRVVQGRSYGYTF,TGTGCCATCAGGGTTGTGCAGGGCCGATCCTATGGCTACACCTTC
.,TRBV28,TRBJ2-2,.,CASSFAATGELFF,TGTGCCAGCAGTTTCGCAGCCACCGGGGAGCTGTTTTTT
.,TRBV7-9,TRBJ1-1,TRBD1,CASSKGQGTLAFF,TGTGCCAGCAGCAAGGGACAGGGTACTTTGGCTTTCTTT
.,TRBV29-1,TRBJ2-7,.,CSVGLSGEGEQYF,TGCAGCGTTGGCTTGTCAGGGGAGGGTGAGCAGTACTTC
.,TRBV7-9,TRBJ2-4,.,CSGSFGHSAKNIQYF,TGTTCCGGCAGCTTTGGACATTCAGCCAAAAACATTCAGTACTTC
.,TRBV15,TRBJ1-2,.,CATSRDRLKGLSGYTF,TGTGCCACCAGCAGAGATAGGTTGAAGGGCCTTTCGGGCTACACCTTC
.,TRBV7-8,TRBJ2-5,TRBD2,CASSLLSGGHQETQYF,TGTGCCAGCAGCCTCCTTAGCGGGGGCCACCAAGAGACCCAGTACTTC
many,TRBV5-1,TRBJ2-7,TRBD1,CASSSGTALYEQYF,TGCGCCAGCAGCTCCGGGACAGCCCTGTACGAGCAGTACTTC
few,TRBV29-1,TRBJ1-1,.,CSVETNAGFTEAFF,TGCAGCGTTGAGACTAACGCGGGTTTCACTGAAGCTTTCTTT
few,TRBV12-3/TRBV12-4,TRBJ2-6,TRBD1,CASGDRTGSISGANVLTF,TGTGCCAGCGGAGACCGGACAGGGAGCATCTCTGGGGCCAACGTCCTGACTTTC
.,TRBV12-3/TRBV12-4,TRBJ2-7,.,CASSPTFYGAQYF,TGTGCCAGCAGTCCAACCTTTTATGGCGCCCAGTACTTC
few,TRBV27,TRBJ2-1,TRBD2,CASSLLAGSYNEQFF,TGTGCCAGCAGTCTCCTAGCGGGGTCCTACAATGAGCAGTTCTTC
.,TRBV5-8,TRBJ2-5,.,CASSFDGTTFQETQYF,TGTGCCAGCAGCTTCGATGGGACCACTTTCCAGGAGACCCAGTACTTC
.,TRBV9,TRBJ1-1,TRBD1,CASSLIGTGGGTEAFF,TGTGCCAGCAGCCTTATCGGGACAGGGGGCGGCACTGAAGCTTTCTTT
.,TRBV6-4,TRBJ2-1,.,CARGSGEQFF,TGTGCCAGGGGAAGCGGTGAGCAGTTCTTC
once,TRBV6-5,TRBJ2-5,.,CASSFRSVEEETQYF,TGTGCCAGCAGTTTCAGATCGGTGGAAGAAGAGACCCAGTACTTC
few,TRBV20-1,TRBJ1-2,.,CSAIDGGRGYTF,TGCAGTGCTATAGACGGCGGGAGGGGCTACACCTTC
.,TRBV10-3,TRBJ2-7,.,CAIGAGSYNEQYF,TGTGCCATCGGAGCCGGCTCCTACAATGAGCAGTACTTC
few,TRBV7-8,TRBJ1-5,.,CASSSVGNQPQHF,TGTGCCAGCAGTTCGGTGGGGAACCAGCCCCAGCATTTT
.,TRBV9,TRBJ1-6,.,CASSATGTGGYSPLHF,TGTGCCAGCAGCGCTACCGGGACCGGCGGGTATTCACCCCTCCACTTT
once,TRBV20-1,TRBJ1-5,TRBD1,CSATQGQGNQPQHF,TGCAGTGCTACACAGGGGCAGGGCAATCAGCCCCAGCATTTT
.,TRBV27,TRBJ2-1,.,CASSQRGFRDEQFF,TGTGCCAGCAGCCAGAGGGGGTTCAGAGATGAGCAGTTCTTC
.,TRBV5-4,TRBJ1-2,TRBD1,CASSRDRGTDGYTF,TGTGCCAGCAGCCGGGACAGGGGGACGGATGGCTACACCTTC
.,TRBV20-1,TRBJ2-7,TRBD2,CSARRLAGEQYF,TGCAGTGCTCGACGACTAGCGGGTGAGCAGTACTTC
.,TRBV6-6,TRBJ1-1,TRBD1,CASSLGQRAFF,TGTGCCAGCAGTCTGGGACAGCGAGCTTTCTTT
.,TRBV28,TRBJ2-5,.,CASSLPQAAQGPPRQYF,TGTGCCAGCAGTTTGCCCCAGGCCGCACAGGGACCACCCCGGCAGTACTTC
.,TRBV5-6,TRBJ2-3,TRBD2,CASSSGSTSVRFTDTQYF,TGTGCCAGCAGCTCGGGAAGCACTAGCGTACGCTTCACAGATACGCAGTATTTT
.,TRBV6-2/TRBV6-3,TRBJ2-5,TRBD2,CAIQPLKGGRVQETQYF,TGTGCCATACAGCCCCTCAAGGGCGGGAGAGTCCAAGAGACCCAGTACTTC
.,TRBV16,TRBJ2-7,.,CASSQFQTEQYF,TGTGCCAGCAGCCAATTCCAGACCGAGCAGTACTTC
.,TRBV20-1,TRBJ2-7,TRBD1,CSAAPGTGGHYEQYF,TGCAGCGCCGCTCCAGGGACAGGGGGCCACTACGAGCAGTACTTC
few,TRBV6-5,TRBJ2-4,.,CASRPSVGLNIQYF,TGTGCCAGCAGACCGAGTGTTGGGTTAAACATTCAGTACTTC
.,TRBV27,TRBJ2-3,.,CASSRRAGTDTQYF,TGTGCCAGCAGTCGGAGGGCCGGCACAGATACGCAGTATTTT
.,TRBV5-5,TRBJ1-1,.,CASIVTGNTEAFF,TGTGCCAGCATAGTGACTGGGAACACTGAAGCTTTCTTT
.,TRBV25-1,TRBJ1-2,.,CASSEFRADHPGGYTF,TGTGCCAGCAGTGAATTTCGGGCGGACCACCCGGGCGGCTACACCTTC
few,TRBV4-1,TRBJ2-7,.,CASSPGWDLTYEQYF,TGCGCCAGCAGCCCCGGATGGGACCTTACCTACGAGCAGTACTTC
.,TRBV6-5,TRBJ1-1,.,CASSYSFSSEAFF,TGTGCCAGCAGTTACTCCTTCTCCTCTGAAGCTTTCTTT
many,TRBV27,TRBJ2-5,.,CASSSVGETQYF,TGTGCCAGCAGTTCCGTCGGGGAGACCCAGTACTTC
.,TRBV7-2,TRBJ2-5,.,CASSSVAQETQYF,TGTGCCAGCAGCTCCGTGGCCCAAGAGACCCAGTACTTC
.,TRBV18,TRBJ2-3,.,CASSLLDRADTQYF,TGTGCCAGCTCATTACTAGATCGCGCAGATACGCAGTATTTT
.,TRBV27,TRBJ2-1,.,CASSLLGTAGNEQFF,TGTGCCAGCAGTTTGTTAGGGACCGCGGGCAATGAGCAGTTCTTC
.,TRBV7-9,TRBJ1-1,.,CASSSYRVGMNTEAFF,TGTGCCAGCAGCTCATACAGGGTAGGGATGAACACTGAAGCTTTCTTT
.,TRBV10-3,TRBJ1-1,.,CATQASPGNTEAFF,TGTGCCACCCAAGCCAGCCCGGGGAACACTGAAGCTTTCTTT